This T cell receptor (beta chain) is drawn from a study of shared clonotypes between healthy human individuals. The CDR3 is 16 residues long. V lost 1 base and J lost 2, with 14 bases in between. Germline loops: CDR1 SGDLS, CDR2 YYNGEE. In the naive CD8 group, cells lacked CD45RO and were positively selected for CCR7, so terminally differentiated effector memory CD45RA+ cells were left out. The method was immunoSEQ multiplex PCR; TCRdb's version includes in-frame clones alone and lacks a portion of them. This table has millions of clones, about 95% appearing once. The sample holds one count of this clone.

The source is a man in his late teens or twenties in good health. J is TRBJ2-3 and V is TRBV9, with a weak D call TRBD2 (5 bases). The specimen sequenced was naive CD8+ T cells sorted from blood. The CDR3 DNA is TGTGCCAGCAGCGTACTCCTAGCTTCTAACACAGATACGCAGTATTTT. Amino acids: CASSVLLASNTDTQYF.